The following is a T cell receptor beta chain sequence with its context. The PCR was carried out with 60 Vbeta primers and 13 Jbeta primers. Methods used by the authors: Approximately 11 million shared chains were among around 80 million unique TCR beta chains counted in a later analysis. Sequencing was performed with immunoSEQ multiplex PCR; in TCRdb, only in-frame clones are kept and a portion is missing. That table supplies the V and J calls and clone size; D and trimming were determined from the DNA. Of some 120,000 clones listed, around 84% are singletons. The sample originates from a study of cytomegalovirus exposure and HLA in healthy donors. Between the trimmed V and J ends, which lost 1 base and 4 bases, there was a span of 19 bases. There are 17 residues in the CDR3. Germline V gives CDR1 SGHVS, CDR2 FNYEAQ.

The chain uses TRBV7-6 and TRBJ1-2, with D tentatively TRBD1 (6 bases). The clonotype originates from a man between 18 and 35 years old in good health and CMV-seronegative. The source material was PBMCs. In nucleotides, the CDR3 is TGTGCCAGCAGCTTAGGCGCGGGGGCCGGGGGGGTCTATGGCTACACCTTC. Protein: CASSLGAGAGGVYGYTF.